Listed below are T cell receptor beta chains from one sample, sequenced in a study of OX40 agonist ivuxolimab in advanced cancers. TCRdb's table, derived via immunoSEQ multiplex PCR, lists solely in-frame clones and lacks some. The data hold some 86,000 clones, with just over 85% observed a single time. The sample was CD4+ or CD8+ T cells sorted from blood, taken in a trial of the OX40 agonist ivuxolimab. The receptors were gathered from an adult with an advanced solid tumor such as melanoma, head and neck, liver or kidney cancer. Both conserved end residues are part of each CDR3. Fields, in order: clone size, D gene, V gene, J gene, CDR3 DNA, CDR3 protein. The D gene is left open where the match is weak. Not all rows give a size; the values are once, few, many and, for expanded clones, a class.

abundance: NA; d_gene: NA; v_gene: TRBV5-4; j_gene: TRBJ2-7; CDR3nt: TGTGCCAGCAGCCTAAACAGGGACGAGCAGTACTTC; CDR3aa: CASSLNRDEQYF
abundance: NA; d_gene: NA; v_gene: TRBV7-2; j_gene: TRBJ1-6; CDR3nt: TGTGCCAGCAGCTTAGTAGGGGCGTATAATTCACCCCTCCACTTT; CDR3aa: CASSLVGAYNSPLHF
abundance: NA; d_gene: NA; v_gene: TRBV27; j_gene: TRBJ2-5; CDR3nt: TGTGCCAGCAGTTTGAAGTCCGTGGTGGGGGAGCAGTACTTC; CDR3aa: CASSLKSVVGEQYF
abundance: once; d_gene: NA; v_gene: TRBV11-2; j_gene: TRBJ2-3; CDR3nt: TGTGCCAGCAGCTTAGATTCCGGGACTAGCACAGATACGCAGTATTTT; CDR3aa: CASSLDSGTSTDTQYF
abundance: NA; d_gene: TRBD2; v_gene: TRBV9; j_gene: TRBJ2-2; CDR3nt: TGTGCCAGCAGCGGACGGGGGGGCGTGGACACCGGGGAGCTGTTTTTT; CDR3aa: CASSGRGGVDTGELFF
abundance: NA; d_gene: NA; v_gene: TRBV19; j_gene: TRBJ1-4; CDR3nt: TGTGCCAGTAGTAGGAAAACAACAGGGTTGACTAATGAAAAACTGTTTTTT; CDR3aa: CASSRKTTGLTNEKLFF
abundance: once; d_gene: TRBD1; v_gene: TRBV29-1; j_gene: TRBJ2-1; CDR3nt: TGCAGCGTCACAGGGGGTCTCCACAATGAGCAGTTCTTC; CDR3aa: CSVTGGLHNEQFF
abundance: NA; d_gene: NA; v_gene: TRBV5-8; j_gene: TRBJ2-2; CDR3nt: TGTGCCAGCAGGCGCGGGGCCTGGACCGGGGAGCTGTTTTTT; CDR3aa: CASRRGAWTGELFF
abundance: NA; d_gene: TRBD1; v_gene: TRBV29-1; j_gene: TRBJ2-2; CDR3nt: TGCAGCGTTGAGGGACAGGCGAACACCGGGGAGCTGTTTTTT; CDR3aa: CSVEGQANTGELFF
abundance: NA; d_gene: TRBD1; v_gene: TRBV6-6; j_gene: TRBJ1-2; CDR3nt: TGTGCCAGCAGTCCCCAGGGGGGTGGCTACACCTTC; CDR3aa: CASSPQGGGYTF
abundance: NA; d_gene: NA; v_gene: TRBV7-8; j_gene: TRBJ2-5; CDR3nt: TGTGCCAGCAGGTGGAATTCACCAGGGGAGACCCAGTACTTC; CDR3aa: CASRWNSPGETQYF
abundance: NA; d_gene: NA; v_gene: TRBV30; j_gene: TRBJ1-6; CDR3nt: TGTGCCTGGAGTTCGCCAGTTTTGAATTCACCCCTCCACTTT; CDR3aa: CAWSSPVLNSPLHF
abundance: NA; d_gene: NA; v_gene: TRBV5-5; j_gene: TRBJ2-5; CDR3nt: TGTGCCAGTTTACTAGGGGGTGGAGAGACCCAGTACTTC; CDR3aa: CASLLGGGETQYF
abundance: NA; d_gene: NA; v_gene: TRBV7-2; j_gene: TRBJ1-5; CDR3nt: TGTGCCAGCAGCTTACAGGGTCAGCCCCAGCATTTT; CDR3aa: CASSLQGQPQHF
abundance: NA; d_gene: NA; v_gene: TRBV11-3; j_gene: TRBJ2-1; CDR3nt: TGTGCCAGCAGCTATAACAGGGCTAATGAGCAGTTCTTC; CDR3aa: CASSYNRANEQFF
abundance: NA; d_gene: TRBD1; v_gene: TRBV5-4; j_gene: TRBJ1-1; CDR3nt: TGTGCCAGCAGCCCAGGGGGGAGACCTGAAGCTTTCTTT; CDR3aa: CASSPGGRPEAFF
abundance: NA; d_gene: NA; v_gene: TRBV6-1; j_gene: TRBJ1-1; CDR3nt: TGTGCCAGCAGTGAAAAGCGTGGGCTATTGAACACTGAAGCTTTCTTT; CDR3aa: CASSEKRGLLNTEAFF
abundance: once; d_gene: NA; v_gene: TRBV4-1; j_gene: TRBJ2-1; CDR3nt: TGCGCCAGCAGCGCCTCGTGGCCCAGCCCCACGTACAATGAGCAGTTCTTC; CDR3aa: CASSASWPSPTYNEQFF
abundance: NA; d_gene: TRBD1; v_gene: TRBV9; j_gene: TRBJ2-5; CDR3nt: TGTGCCAGCAGCGTAGGGCGGACAGGGGGCTGGGAGACCCAGTACTTC; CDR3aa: CASSVGRTGGWETQYF
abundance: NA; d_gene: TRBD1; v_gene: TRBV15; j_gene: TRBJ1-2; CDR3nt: TGTGCCACCAGCAGCCAGACAGGGAATGGCTACACCTTC; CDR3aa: CATSSQTGNGYTF
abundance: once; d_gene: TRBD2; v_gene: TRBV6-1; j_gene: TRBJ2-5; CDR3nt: TGTGCCAGCAGTGGAAGACTAGCGGGGGCCATTGGGGCCCAGTACTTC; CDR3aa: CASSGRLAGAIGAQYF
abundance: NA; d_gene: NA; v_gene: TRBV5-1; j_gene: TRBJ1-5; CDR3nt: TGCGCCAGCAGCTTGTATAGCAATCAGCCCCAGCATTTT; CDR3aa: CASSLYSNQPQHF
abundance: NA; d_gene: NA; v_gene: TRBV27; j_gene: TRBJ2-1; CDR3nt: TGTGCCAGCAGTTTCAATCCCACAGGGATGGATGAGCAGTTCTTC; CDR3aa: CASSFNPTGMDEQFF
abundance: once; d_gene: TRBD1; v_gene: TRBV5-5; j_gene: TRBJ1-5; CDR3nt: TGTGCCAGCAGCCCGGGGGCGACAGGGCTCGATCAGCCCCAGCATTTT; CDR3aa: CASSPGATGLDQPQHF
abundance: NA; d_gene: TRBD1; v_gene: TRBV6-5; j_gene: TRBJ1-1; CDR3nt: TGTGCCAGCAGTTACCACGGACAGGCGAACACTGAAGCTTTCTTT; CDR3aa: CASSYHGQANTEAFF
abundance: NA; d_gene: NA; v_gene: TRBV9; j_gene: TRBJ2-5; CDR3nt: TGTGCCAGCAGCGTAGGCTTCCAAGGCAGGCAAGAGACCCAGTACTTC; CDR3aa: CASSVGFQGRQETQYF
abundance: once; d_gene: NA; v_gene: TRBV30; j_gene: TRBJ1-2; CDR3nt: TGTGCCTGGAGTCGTAAAGTCACCTCTAACTATGGCTACACCTTC; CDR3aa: CAWSRKVTSNYGYTF
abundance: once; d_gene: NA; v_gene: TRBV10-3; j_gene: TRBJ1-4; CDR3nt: TGTGCCATCAGTCGTGCGGGGGAACGGGAAAAACTGTTTTTT; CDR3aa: CAISRAGEREKLFF
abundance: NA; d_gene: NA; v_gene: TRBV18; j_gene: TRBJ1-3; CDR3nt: TGTGCCAGCTCACCACGGGGGGACTCCACCTCTGGAAACACCATATATTTT; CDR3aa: CASSPRGDSTSGNTIYF
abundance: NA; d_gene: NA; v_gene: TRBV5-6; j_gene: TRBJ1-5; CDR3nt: TGTGCCAGCAGCTTGAGGCCCCTGGGGACGAGGACTCAGCCCCAGCATTTT; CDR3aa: CASSLRPLGTRTQPQHF
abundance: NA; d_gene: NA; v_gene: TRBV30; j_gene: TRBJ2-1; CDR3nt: TGTGCCTGGAGTGTACTGGGGTATGAGCAGTTCTTC; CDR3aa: CAWSVLGYEQFF
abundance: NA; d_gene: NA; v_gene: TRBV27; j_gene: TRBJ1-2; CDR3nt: TGTGCCAGCAGTTTATTGGGGGGTTCCAACTATGGCTACACCTTC; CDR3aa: CASSLLGGSNYGYTF
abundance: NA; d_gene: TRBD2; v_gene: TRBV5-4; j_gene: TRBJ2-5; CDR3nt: TGTGCCAGCAGCAGAGGGACTAGCGGGAGGTCCCAGCAGATCCAGTACTTC; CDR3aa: CASSRGTSGRSQQIQYF
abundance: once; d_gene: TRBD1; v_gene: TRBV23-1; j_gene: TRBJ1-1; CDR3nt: TGCGCCAGCAACTTTACAGGGGACGTTGAAGCTTTCTTT; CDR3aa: CASNFTGDVEAFF
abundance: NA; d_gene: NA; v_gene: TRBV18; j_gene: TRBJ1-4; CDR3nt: TGTGCCAGCTCACCAGGGGTTAATGAAAAACTGTTTTTT; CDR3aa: CASSPGVNEKLFF
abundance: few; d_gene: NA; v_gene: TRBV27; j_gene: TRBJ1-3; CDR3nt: TGTGCCAGCAGGAGCCTACCCTCTGGAAACACCATATATTTT; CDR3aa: CASRSLPSGNTIYF
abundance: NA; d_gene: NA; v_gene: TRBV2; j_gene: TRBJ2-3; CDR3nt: TGTGCCAGCAGTGAATCCCTTTCAGGGACGATAACGCAGTATTTT; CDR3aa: CASSESLSGTITQYF
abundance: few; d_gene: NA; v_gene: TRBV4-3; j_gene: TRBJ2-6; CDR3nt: TGCGCCAGCAGCCAAGATCGTCAGAAAAACTCTGGGGCCAACGTCCTGACTTTC; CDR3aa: CASSQDRQKNSGANVLTF
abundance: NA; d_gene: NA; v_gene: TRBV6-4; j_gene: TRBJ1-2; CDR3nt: TGTGCCAGCAGTGACGACCCTCGGGGTCGGGATGGCTACACCTTC; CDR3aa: CASSDDPRGRDGYTF
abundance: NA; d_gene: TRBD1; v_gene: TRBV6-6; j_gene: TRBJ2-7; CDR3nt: TGTGCCAGCAGTTCGGGACAGGGACCCTACGAGCAGTACTTC; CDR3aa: CASSSGQGPYEQYF
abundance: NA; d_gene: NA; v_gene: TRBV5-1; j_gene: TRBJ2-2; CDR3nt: TGCGCCAGCAGCTTTGGTCAGGGCCTCGGGACCGGGGAGCTGTTTTTT; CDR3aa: CASSFGQGLGTGELFF
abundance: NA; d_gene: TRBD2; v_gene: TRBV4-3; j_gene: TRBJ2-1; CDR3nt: TGCGCCAGCAGCCCTCGGGGAAGCGGGACTATCGGTGAGCAGTTCTTC; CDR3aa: CASSPRGSGTIGEQFF